The 14 T cell receptor beta chains below all came from one sample that was sequenced in a study of CD8+ T cells in alopecia areata. Reverse transcription of extracted RNA yielded cDNA, which provided the sequencing template. Libraries were prepared by immunoSEQ multiplex PCR; TCRdb keeps only in-frame clonotypes and omits some of them. The sample has some 120,000 clones, none seen only once; the top ten hold about 20%. Sample: lesional skin. These receptors all come from a C3H/HeJ mouse with alopecia areata. The strain bears MHC haplotype H2-k.

This clone was recorded many times. Gene names follow the mouse nomenclature. The observed sequence ends 4 residues before the CDR3 terminus, with the missing tail filled in from the germline J gene. The chain combines TRBV31 with TRBJ2-3; D is possibly TRBD1 or TRBD2 (5 bases each). Per germline, CDR1 GKSSPN and CDR2 SITVG. V dropped 0 bases and J dropped 1 base, with 5 bases sitting between them. The CDR3 loop spans 13 amino acids. CDR3 sequence reads: CAWSLGGAETLYF. Partial CDR3 DNA: TGTGCCTGGAGTCTGGGGGGTGCAGAA.

This clone appeared a few times. Gene names and germline refer to mouse. The sequence runs out 4 residues before the end of the CDR3; the remainder is reconstructed from the germline J gene. The chain joins TRBV19 to TRBJ2-7; D is undetermined. The V and J ends lost 6 bases and 0 bases respectively, with 10 bases between them. The CDR3 is 13 residues long. Germline values: CDR1 FNHDT, CDR2 SITEND (reference sequence). Incomplete CDR3 DNA: TGTGCCAGCACCCCGACTTCCTCCTAT. Amino acid sequence: CASTPTSSY. The CDR3 in full is CASTPTSSYEQYF. Drawing the rest from reference TRBV19 and TRBJ2-7, the complete variable domain is GGIITQTPKFLIGQEGQKLTLKCQQNFNHDTMYWYRQDSGKGLRLIYYSITENDLQKGDLSEGYDASREKKSSFSLTVTSAQKNEMAVFLCASTPTSSYEQYFGPGTRLTVL.

This clone was detected only a few times. Gene names and germline match the mouse. The sequence runs out 4 residues before the end of the CDR3; the remainder is reconstructed from the germline J gene. The J gene is TRBJ2-7, the V gene TRBV13-3; D unresolved. This CDR3 comprises 14 residues. Germline CDR1 is NNHDY and CDR2 is SYVADS. Deletions cut 4 bases from V and 0 bases from J, with 11 bases between. CDR3 DNA (partial): TGTGCCAGCAGTCTCAGAAAAAGCTCCTAT. The encoded protein is CASSLRKSSY. The entire CDR3 sequence reads CASSLRKSSYEQYF.

In the case of this clone: Mouse names are used for the genes. The read falls 4 residues short of the CDR3 end, and the missing part is taken from the germline J gene. The genes are TRBV13-3 and TRBJ1-2; D gene uncertain. This CDR3 is 15 amino acids long. Germline V gene sequence: CDR1 NNHDY, CDR2 SYVADS. V lost 1 base to trimming and J lost 2 bases, with 12 bases between them. This CDR3 reads CASSDLGKRNSDYTF. The covered CDR3 bases are TGTGCCAGCAGTGATTTGGGGAAGAGGAACTCC.

This clone was detected only a few times. The listed genes are named as in mouse. The read falls 4 residues short of the CDR3 end, and the missing part is taken from the germline J gene. The chain employs TRBV29 and TRBJ2-1; 12 bases fit TRBD1. Germline values: CDR1 MSHET, CDR2 SYDVDS. The CDR3 sequence is 15 residues long. The CDR3 reads CASSFGTGGLAEQFF. CDR3 DNA (partial): TGTGCTAGCAGTTTCGGGACAGGGGGCTTGGCT.

With respect to this clone: Genes and germline are mouse. Read sequence stops 4 residues before the CDR3 end, and the germline J gene provides the missing end. The rearrangement joins TRBV13-2 to TRBJ2-1, with no clear D. The V gene's germline CDR1 is NNHNN and CDR2 SYGAGS (reference sequence). The V end lost 2 bases, the J end lost 6 bases, and 6 bases lay between the germline ends. The CDR3 runs 12 residues. CDR3 sequence reads: CASGEGFAEQFF. The covered CDR3 bases are TGTGCCAGCGGTGAAGGGTTTGCT.

This clone showed up just a few times. Germline and junction disagree at one end, which may indicate a read error. Gene names denote mouse genes. The read stops 4 residues short of the end of the CDR3; the missing end is completed from the germline J gene. The rearrangement links TRBV13-3 to TRBJ1-1; TRBD1 might be the D (6 bases). The CDR3 is 14 residues long. In germline, CDR1 is NNHDY, CDR2 SYVADS. The part of the CDR3 DNA that was read is TGTGCCGGCAGTGAAAGGGGGGCGAGCACA. It is translated as CAGSERGAST. The whole CDR3 is CAGSERGASTEVFF.

About this clone itself: Any gene name here is a mouse gene name. Incomplete CDR3 DNA: TGTGCCTGGAGCGAACAGGGGGCAAACACA. Translation gives CAWSEQGANT. The whole CDR3 protein is CAWSEQGANTEVFF. This rearrangement joins TRBV31 to TRBJ1-1; 8 bases match TRBD1. Read data end 4 residues before the CDR3 end; the end is taken from the germline J gene. Trimming cost V 3 bases and J 0 bases; bases outside gene matches: 3. This CDR3 is 14 amino acids long. Germline CDR1 and CDR2: GKSSPN and SITVG.

The sample holds a few counts of this clone. Gene names denote mouse genes. The CDR3 is cut off 4 residues early in the read; its end comes from the germline J gene. This chain connects TRBV13-3 to TRBJ1-4; 7 nucleotides align to TRBD1. Germline V gives CDR1 NNHDY, CDR2 SYVADS. The ends lost 5 bases at V and 0 bases at J; junction bases unmatched: 1. The length of the CDR3 is 14 residues. The CDR3 DNA, read in part, is TGTGCCAGCAGAGGGGGCTTTTCCAACGAA. The encoded protein is CASRGGFSNE. The full-length CDR3 reads as CASRGGFSNERLFF. The entire variable domain, with the rest obtained from reference TRBV13-3 and TRBJ1-4, is as follows: EAAVTQSPRSKVAVTGGKVTLSCHQTNNHDYMYWYRQDTGHGLRLIHYSYVADSTEKGDIPDGYKASRPSQENFSLILELASLSQTAVYFCASRGGFSNERLFFGHGTKLSVL.

As concerns this clone: Gene names and germline refer to mouse. The read comes to an end 4 residues before the CDR3 does, leaving the germline J gene to fill in the end. V and J are TRBV19 and TRBJ1-4, with 7 bases identical to TRBD1. Per germline, CDR1 FNHDT and CDR2 SITEND (reference sequence). With 5 bases clipped from V and 4 bases from J, the junction kept 5 bases outside the gene matches. The CDR3 runs to 14 residues. The CDR3 bases that were read are TGTGCCAGCAGCCGGGACAGAATCAACGAA. Protein sequence: CASSRDRINE. The whole CDR3 reads CASSRDRINERLFF.

Many counts were recorded for this clone. Gene and germline names: mouse. Read coverage stops 4 residues before the CDR3 terminus; the germline J gene supplies the remainder. This rearrangement joins TRBV13-3 to TRBJ1-4; possibly TRBD1 for D (5 bases). Germline assignment: CDR1 NNHDY and CDR2 SYVADS. The CDR3 totals 16 residues. The V end was cut by 2 bases, the J end by 3 bases, with 14 bases between. The CDR3 bases that were read are TGTGCCAGCAGTGACGGGGGGAAGAATACCAACGAA. Translation gives CASSDGGKNTNE. The full-length CDR3 reads as CASSDGGKNTNERLFF. Drawing the rest from reference TRBV13-3 and TRBJ1-4, the complete variable domain is EAAVTQSPRSKVAVTGGKVTLSCHQTNNHDYMYWYRQDTGHGLRLIHYSYVADSTEKGDIPDGYKASRPSQENFSLILELASLSQTAVYFCASSDGGKNTNERLFFGHGTKLSVL.

Points on this clone: Gene names are the mouse ones. Read coverage stops 4 residues before the CDR3 terminus; the germline J gene supplies the remainder. The chain joins TRBV1 to TRBJ2-5; 9 bases map to TRBD1. Germline CDR1 NSQYPW, CDR2 LRSPGD (reference sequence). J was trimmed by 2 bases and V by 6 bases; bases with no gene match: 0. The CDR3 covers 13 residues. CDR3 sequence reads: CTCRQGAQDTQYF. The sequenced part of the CDR3 DNA is TGCACCTGCAGACAGGGGGCCCAAGAC.

A remark on this clone: Mouse names are used for the genes. Sequencing ends 4 residues short of the CDR3 end; the germline J gene provides the rest. The gene calls are TRBV19 and TRBJ2-2; TRBD1 might be the D (5 bases). Germline-derived CDR1 and CDR2 are FNHDT and SITEND (reference sequence). CDR3 length: 14 residues. Trimming pared 4 bases from V and 4 bases from J, leaving 11 bases between. The sequenced CDR3 bases are TGTGCCAGCAGTCCCGACAGTACCACCGGG. This encodes CASSPDSTTG. The full CDR3 protein is CASSPDSTTGQLYF.

This clone was detected a few times. Gene labels here are mouse ones. The read stops 4 residues short of the end of the CDR3; the missing end is completed from the germline J gene. The chain combines TRBV1 with TRBJ2-1; D unclear. The V gene's germline CDR1 is NSQYPW and CDR2 LRSPGD (reference sequence). Trimming removed 1 base from V and 5 bases from J, with 9 bases in between. This CDR3 has 14 residues. CDR3 DNA (partial): TGCACCTGCAGTGCAGTAAGGGTGGATGCT. Translation: CTCSAVRVDA. The CDR3 in full is CTCSAVRVDAEQFF.